The next 23 T cell receptor beta chains were all read from a single sample in a study of type 1 and type 2 diabetes patients. PCR was run on genomic DNA. A primer set of 30 forward and 13 reverse primers amplified the CDR3. TCRdb reprocessed the multiplex PCR reads with MiXCR, giving one entry per CDR3 protein. Of 270,000 or so distinct CDR3 sequences listed, 40% to 50% are singletons. Sequencing was performed on peripheral blood mononuclear cells (PBMCs). These receptors were taken from a man aged 18-30 years with type 2 diabetes.

Concerning this clonotype: This may be a read error, as it is one base from a much larger clone. This chain connects TRBV15 to TRBJ2-7; tentative D call: TRBD1 (5 bases). The CDR3 runs to 16 residues. V lost 0 bases, J lost 4 bases, and 16 bases lay in between. Germline assignment: CDR1 LNHNV and CDR2 YYDKDF (reference sequence). In DNA form, the CDR3 reads TGTGCCACCAGCAGAGAACGGGCCCAGGGATTGTACGAGCAGTACTTC. Translated: CATSRERAQGLYEQYF. Supplemented by reference TRBV15 and TRBJ2-7, the full variable domain reads DAMVIQNPRYQVTQFGKPVTLSCSQTLNHNVMYWYQQKSSQAPKLLFHYYDKDFNNEADTPDNFQSRRPNTSFCFLDIRSPGLGDTAMYLCATSRERAQGLYEQYFGPGTRLTVT.

This clonotype appeared many times. DNA of the CDR3: TGTGCCAGTAGTATCGGGCTGGGTGGAACCTACGAGCAGTACTTC. Protein: CASSIGLGGTYEQYF. This chain joins TRBV19 and TRBJ2-7; no definite D call. CDR1 is LNHDA and CDR2 is SQIVND in the germline V gene (reference sequence). The length of the CDR3 is 15 residues. V was pared by 3 bases and J by 2 bases, with 14 bases between.

This rearrangement joins TRBV9 to TRBJ2-6; D is unclear. The CDR3 contains 15 residues. V dropped 3 bases and J dropped 0 bases, with 7 bases sitting between them. Germline lookup yields CDR1 SGDLS and CDR2 YYNGEE. The DNA for the CDR3 is TGTGCCAGCAGCGGGTTGGGCTCTGGGGCCAACGTCCTGACTTTC. Its translation: CASSGLGSGANVLTF. Complete variable domain (other parts from reference TRBV9 and TRBJ2-6): DSGVTQTPKHLITATGQRVTLRCSPRSGDLSVYWYQQSLDQGLQFLIQYYNGEERAKGNILERFSAQQFPDLHSELNLSSLELGDSALYFCASSGLGSGANVLTFGAGSRLTVL.

The gene calls are TRBV20-1 and TRBJ2-2; D unclear. The V end was cut by 4 bases, the J end by 0 bases, with 6 bases between. The CDR3 is 13 amino acids. Per the germline V gene, CDR1 is DFQATT and CDR2 is SNEGSKA (reference sequence). This CDR3 is CSANSPNTGELFF. In DNA form, the CDR3 reads TGCAGTGCTAACAGCCCGAACACCGGGGAGCTGTTTTTT.

This clonotype was detected ten times or more. This chain links TRBV7-2 with TRBJ1-1; D ambiguous. Germline CDR1 and CDR2: SGHTA and FQGNSA. The CDR3 covers 13 residues. Between the trimmed V and J ends, which lost 5 bases and 6 bases, there was a span of 13 bases. The CDR3 coding sequence is TGTGCCAGCAGCCCCTGGCGGTCCCCTGAAGCTTTCTTT. It is translated as CASSPWRSPEAFF.

The chain uses TRBV14 and TRBJ2-2, with unresolved D. CDR1 and CDR2 (germline): SGHDN, FVKESK. Deletions cut 6 bases from V and 3 bases from J, with 17 bases between. This CDR3 region has 16 residues. CDR3 amino acids: CASSSTLRRDTGELFF. The CDR3 DNA is TGTGCCAGCAGTTCAACGCTCAGAAGGGACACCGGGGAGCTGTTTTTT. Variable domain in full (rest from reference TRBV14 and TRBJ2-2): EAGVTQFPSHSVIEKGQTVTLRCDPISGHDNLYWYRRVMGKEIKFLLHFVKESKQDESGMPNNRFLAERTGGTYSTLKVQPAELEDSGVYFCASSSTLRRDTGELFFGEGSRLTVL.

The chain recombines TRBV12-3 or TRBV12-4 with TRBJ2-1, with 9 nucleotides matching TRBD1. This CDR3 has 15 residues. Germline trimming cut 5 bases from V and 9 bases from J; bases unmatched to any gene: 11. CDR3 DNA: TGTGCCAGCAGTGGCCGGGACAGGGCGATCAGTGAGCAGTTCTTC. Amino acids: CASSGRDRAISEQFF.

In this sample, this clonotype turned up a few times. The V call is TRBV12-3 or TRBV12-4, the J call TRBJ1-1; TRBD1 matches 7 bases. With 3 bases clipped from V and 4 bases from J, the junction kept 5 bases outside the gene matches. This CDR3 spans 14 amino acids. The CDR3 spells CASSLKGAGTEAFF. CDR3 DNA sequence: TGTGCCAGCAGTTTGAAGGGGGCCGGCACTGAAGCTTTCTTT.

The chain uses TRBV7-6 and TRBJ2-7; D unclear. Germline V lookup: CDR1 SGHVS, CDR2 FNYEAQ. Deletions cut 1 base from V and 4 bases from J, with 11 bases between. The CDR3 has 14 residues. CDR3 sequence (DNA): TGTGCCAGCAGCTTAGTCGGGTACAATTACGAGCAGTACTTC. This sequence encodes CASSLVGYNYEQYF.

This clonotype was detected a few times. V usage is TRBV7-2 and J usage is TRBJ1-1, with D uncertain. In germline, CDR1 is SGHTA, CDR2 FQGNSA. Trimming stripped 5 bases from V and 1 base from J, with 11 bases between. The CDR3 spans 14 residues. Written as DNA, the CDR3 is TGTGCCAGCAGCCTAGGGTCAGGGAACACTGAAGCTTTCTTT. It codes for CASSLGSGNTEAFF.

This clonotype appeared many times. The CDR3 reads CASSGQPHTDTQYF. The CDR3 DNA is TGTGCCAGCAGCGGACAGCCGCACACAGATACGCAGTATTTT. The chain is built from TRBV6-2 or TRBV6-3 and TRBJ2-3; TRBD1 might be the D (6 bases). Germline CDR1 reads MNHEY; CDR2 reads SVGEGT. This CDR3 comprises 14 residues. V was pared by 6 bases and J by 2 bases, with 12 bases between.

This clonotype showed up just a few times. The chain has TRBV7-3 and TRBJ1-1; D is undetermined. Trimming cost V 2 bases and J 4 bases, with 8 bases left between them. Per germline, CDR1 SGHTA and CDR2 FQGTGA. The CDR3 has 13 amino acids. CDR3 coding DNA: TGTGCCAGCAGCTTACTCTGGGGCACTGAAGCTTTCTTT. It codes for CASSLLWGTEAFF.

On this clonotype itself: The conserved closing phenylalanine or tryptophan is absent in this CDR3, likely reflecting a read error. This chain links TRBV24-1 with TRBJ1-2, with D maybe TRBD1 (5 bases). V was clipped by 4 bases and J by 6 bases, with 17 bases between them. The V gene's germline CDR1 is KGHDR and CDR2 SFDVKD. CDR3 length: 15 residues. The CDR3 protein is CATSDPAGGSHGYTL. CDR3 bases: TGTGCCACCAGTGACCCGGCGGGGGGATCCCATGGCTACACCCTC.

This clonotype was recorded only once. This chain links TRBV11-3 with TRBJ2-5, with unresolved D. Trimming pared 0 bases from V and 3 bases from J, leaving 5 bases between. This CDR3 has 13 residues. Germline CDR1 is SGHNT and CDR2 is YENEEA. CDR3 protein: CASSLDVEETQYF. Written as DNA, the CDR3 is TGTGCCAGCAGCTTAGACGTAGAAGAGACCCAGTACTTC.

V is TRBV10-3 and J is TRBJ2-7, with TRBD1 identical over 8 bases. The CDR3 spans 17 residues. Germline loops: CDR1 ENHRY, CDR2 SYGVKD. V was clipped by 4 bases and J by 2 bases; unmatched bases: 13. The CDR3 DNA reads TGTGCCATCAGTGGGACAGGGACTGGGGCATTAACCTACGAGCAGTACTTC. Translated: CAISGTGTGALTYEQYF.

This clonotype has just a few counts. The V call is TRBV5-1, the J call TRBJ1-1; D is unclear. V lost 1 base and J 2 bases, leaving 3 bases between the germline ends. Germline CDR1 and CDR2: SGHRS and YFSETQ. The CDR3 contains 12 residues. The CDR3 sequence is CASSLSNTEAFF. The CDR3 bases are TGCGCCAGCAGCTTGAGCAACACTGAAGCTTTCTTT.

In its sample, this clonotype was seen once. A read error is possible here, since a much larger clone lies one base away. This chain links TRBV30 with TRBJ1-1, with D unclear. The germline CDR1 and CDR2 sequences are GTSNPN and SVGIG (reference sequence). V was clipped by 0 bases and J by 1 base, with 9 bases between them. This CDR3 contains 14 residues. The CDR3 sequence: CAWSVQGRNTEAFF. CDR3 nucleotide sequence: TGTGCCTGGAGTGTACAAGGGCGGAACACTGAAGCTTTCTTT.

About this clonotype itself: A much larger clone is a single base away; this may be a read error. Here the CDR3 DNA reads TGTGCCGGCAGTGAATGGGTGGGACAGGGAGTCAATGAGCAGTTCTTC. This sequence encodes CAGSEWVGQGVNEQFF. V is TRBV25-1 and J is TRBJ2-1; 9 nucleotides line up with TRBD1. The CDR3 has 16 residues. CDR1 is MGHDK and CDR2 is SYGVNS in the germline V gene.

This clonotype was seen many times. The V call is TRBV24-1, the J call TRBJ2-1, with TRBD1 as a possible D gene (6 bases). With 4 bases removed from V and 10 bases from J, the gap between germline ends came to 13 bases. The CDR3 is 13 amino acids. Germline CDR1 KGHDR, CDR2 SFDVKD. CDR3 loop: CATSDPPGQEQFF. CDR3 nucleotide sequence: TGTGCCACCAGTGACCCACCGGGACAAGAGCAGTTCTTC.

This sequence joins TRBV10-2 and TRBJ1-1; D is undetermined. CDR1 is WSHSY, CDR2 SAAADI, per germline. The CDR3 has 12 residues. V was trimmed by 7 bases and J by 0 bases, leaving 6 bases between them. CDR3 in amino acids: CASKSMNTEAFF. The CDR3, as DNA: TGCGCCAGCAAGAGCATGAACACTGAAGCTTTCTTT.

This clonotype showed up just a few times. The rearrangement joins TRBV19 to TRBJ2-7; 11 nucleotides match TRBD1. The V gene end was trimmed by 4 bases and the J gene end by 4 bases; junction bases not matched to a gene: 3. Germline V CDR1 and CDR2: LNHDA, SQIVND (reference sequence). The CDR3 sequence is 14 residues long. The chain's CDR3 is CASSTGTGGYEQYF. As DNA, the CDR3 is TGTGCCAGTAGTACTGGGACAGGGGGATACGAGCAGTACTTC.

The table lists this clonotype with many counts. This chain joins TRBV7-3 and TRBJ2-1; D not resolved. The CDR3 length is 14 residues. Germline loops: CDR1 SGHTA, CDR2 FQGTGA. V was clipped by 4 bases and J by 4 bases, with 11 bases between them. DNA for the CDR3: TGTGCCAGCAGCTCGTCCGACGGTTACAATGAGCAGTTCTTC. Amino acid sequence: CASSSSDGYNEQFF.

The chain recombines TRBV19 with TRBJ2-4, with D perhaps matching TRBD1 or TRBD2 (5 bases each). V lost 3 bases and J lost 8, with 11 bases in between. The germline CDR1 and CDR2 sequences are LNHDA and SQIVND (reference sequence). This CDR3 has 13 residues. CDR3 protein: CASSIWGTDIQYF. In DNA form, the CDR3 reads TGTGCCAGTAGTATTTGGGGGACGGACATTCAGTACTTC.